The T cell receptor beta chain described here comes from a study of cytomegalovirus exposure and HLA in healthy donors. Study-wide context: Genetic ancestry analysis placed around 76% of the roughly 400 donors that were genotyped in the Caucasian-associated cluster. Study results and limitations: Later analysis identified around 15,000 TCR beta sequences associated with HLA alleles, using a false discovery rate threshold of 0.05. Immune exposure data for these donors was limited to CMV serostatus. Most observed TCR sequences were rare, whereas some public TCRs were detected in many donors.

Primers: 60 Vbeta forward and 13 Jbeta reverse. Using immunoSEQ multiplex PCR, the repertoire was profiled, and TCRdb retains in-frame clones only, with some absent. The data contain about 160,000 clones, roughly 85% of them seen just once; the ten biggest clones take up nearly 8.5%. Details on this clone: Antigen: not known.

The specimen was PBMCs. The receptor was isolated from a male donor in good health and CMV-seropositive.

The CDR3 spells CASSFGTGNYEQYF. As DNA, the CDR3 is TGTGCCAGCAGTTTTGGGACTGGCAACTACGAGCAGTACTTC. V and J are TRBV27 and TRBJ2-7, with D perhaps matching TRBD2 (6 bases). This CDR3 spans 14 amino acids. Germline V lookup: CDR1 MNHEY, CDR2 SMNVEV (reference sequence). Trimming shortened V by 3 bases and J by 3 bases, and 12 bases separated the two germline ends.